This TCR beta chain was captured by sequencing in a study of identifying expanded T cells in peripheral blood (dated by TCRdb to between 2018 and 2021). For the study in its entirety: Four technical replicates, made by sequencing separate aliquots from the same pool of genomic DNA, were compared pairwise.

A word on this clone: Its specific antigen is unknown. No base quality information exists; no much larger clone differs at one position.

No immune events such as infections were documented for the healthy donors during the collection period. To calibrate time-dependent variance in a beta-binomial model of T-cell clone differential abundance, blood repertoires from healthy donors were used as a training cohort. There were roughly ten healthy donors in the training cohort, of whom 3 were female and 7 were male. Donor ages ranged from about 25 to 64 years, with an average of 43 years. Whole blood was collected from each healthy donor at three time points spaced around 2 weeks apart and obtained from a commercial supplier. For immunosequencing, genomic DNA was extracted from whole blood that had not been sorted. The immunoSEQ Assay, which uses bias-controlled multiplex PCR amplification of genomic DNA, was used to profile TCRbeta CDR3 regions. The paper's processing steps were these. The absolute abundance of each unique TCRbeta CDR3 region was quantified after sequences were collapsed and filtered. Two models were used to test differential abundance: a binomial model (Fisher-equivalent) and a beta-binomial model that adds time-dependent variance fitted from healthy donors. Clones with fewer than 5 combined templates were removed, and a clone was called differentially abundant if the clone's Benjamini-Hochberg FDR was below 0.01. Beta-binomial variance was modeled as a function of total template count across the two samples using the form v = (b*log(k)+a)^2. What TCRdb holds here is the immuneACCESS table cut down to in-frame rearrangements. Part of the clones is not present; checked against another copy, under half of the missing clones reflect an unresolved V gene, and the others are unexplained. That table is the source of V, J and clone size, and D and trimming were worked out from the DNA. The sample profile shows approximately 130,000 clones; roughly 80% of them were found once. In total, the top ten clones hold 2.5% to 3.5% of the sample.

General findings and caveats noted by the study authors: Across all healthy-donor time intervals, the beta-binomial model significantly lowered both the number of clones called differentially abundant and the false-positive rate. It was expected by the authors that biological variance in healthy repertoires might increase further over much longer intervals, such as months to years. For all healthy donors, the variance in clone template counts between approximately two-week samples rose significantly as total template count increased. The binomial model flagged approximately 1.3 differentially abundant clones between technical replicates but 15 to 17 over roughly two weeks and 18 to 20 over about four weeks.

Including the terminal cysteine and phenylalanine, the CDR3 comprises 14 residues. Only CDR3 DNA is held: 42 bases, read in frame from base 1. The germline ends are 11 bases apart after V is trimmed by 2 bases and J by 4 bases. CDR1 LGHNA and CDR2 YSLEER were looked up in the germline V gene. The sample was blood. The chain was built from TRBV4-3 and TRBJ1-2; the D gene cannot be named for sure. The clonotype originates from a person aged 18 to 75 in good health. Here is the DNA: TGCGCCAGCAGCCAAATCGGCGCCGGCTATGGCTACACCTTC. It codes for CASSQIGAGYGYTF.